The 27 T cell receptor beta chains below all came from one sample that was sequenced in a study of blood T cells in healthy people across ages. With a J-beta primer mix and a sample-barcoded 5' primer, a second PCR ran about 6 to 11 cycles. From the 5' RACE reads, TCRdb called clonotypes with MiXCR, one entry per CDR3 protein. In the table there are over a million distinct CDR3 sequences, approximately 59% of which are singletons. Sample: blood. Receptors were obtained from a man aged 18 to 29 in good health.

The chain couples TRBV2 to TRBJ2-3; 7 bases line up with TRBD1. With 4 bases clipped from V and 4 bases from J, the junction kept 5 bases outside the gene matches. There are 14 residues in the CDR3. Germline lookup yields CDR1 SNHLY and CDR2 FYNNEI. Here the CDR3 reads CASSGTGVSDTQYF. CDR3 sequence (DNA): TGTGCCAGCAGTGGAACAGGGGTCTCAGATACGCAGTATTTT.

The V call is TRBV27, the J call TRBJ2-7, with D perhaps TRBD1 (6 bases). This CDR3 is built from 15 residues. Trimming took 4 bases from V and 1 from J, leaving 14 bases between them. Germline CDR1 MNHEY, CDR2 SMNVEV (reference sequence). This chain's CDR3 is CASSSGHIPSYEQYF. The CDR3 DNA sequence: TGTGCCAGCAGTTCGGGACATATCCCATCCTACGAGCAGTACTTC.

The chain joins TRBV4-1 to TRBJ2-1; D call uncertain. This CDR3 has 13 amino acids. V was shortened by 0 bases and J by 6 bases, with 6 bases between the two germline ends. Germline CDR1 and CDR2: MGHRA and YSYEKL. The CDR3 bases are TGCGCCAGCAGCCAAGAACGGGTCAATGAGCAGTTCTTC. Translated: CASSQERVNEQFF.

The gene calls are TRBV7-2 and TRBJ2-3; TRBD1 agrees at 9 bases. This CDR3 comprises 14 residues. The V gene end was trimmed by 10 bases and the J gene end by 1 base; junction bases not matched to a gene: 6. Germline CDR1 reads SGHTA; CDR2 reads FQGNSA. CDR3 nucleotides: TGTGCCACCAGACAGGGGGGGGGCACAGATACGCAGTATTTT. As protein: CATRQGGGTDTQYF.

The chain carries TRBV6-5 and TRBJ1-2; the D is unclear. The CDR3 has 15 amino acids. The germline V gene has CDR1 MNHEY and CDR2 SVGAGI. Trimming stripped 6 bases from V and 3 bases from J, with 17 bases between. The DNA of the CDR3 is TGTGCCAGCAGGCTACCTGGAGGGTTTGACTATGGCTACACCTTC. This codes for CASRLPGGFDYGYTF.

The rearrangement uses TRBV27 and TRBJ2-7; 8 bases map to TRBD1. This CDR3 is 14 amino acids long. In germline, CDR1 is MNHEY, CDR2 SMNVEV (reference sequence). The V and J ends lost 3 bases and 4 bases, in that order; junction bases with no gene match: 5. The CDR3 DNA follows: TGTGCCAGCAGTTTCTACCAGGGGGCGTACGAGCAGTACTTC. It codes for CASSFYQGAYEQYF.

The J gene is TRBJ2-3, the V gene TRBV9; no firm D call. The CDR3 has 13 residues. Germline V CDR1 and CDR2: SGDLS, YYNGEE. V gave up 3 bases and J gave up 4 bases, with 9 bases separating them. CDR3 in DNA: TGTGCCAGCAGCGCCGATGCCGCAGATACGCAGTATTTT. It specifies CASSADAADTQYF.

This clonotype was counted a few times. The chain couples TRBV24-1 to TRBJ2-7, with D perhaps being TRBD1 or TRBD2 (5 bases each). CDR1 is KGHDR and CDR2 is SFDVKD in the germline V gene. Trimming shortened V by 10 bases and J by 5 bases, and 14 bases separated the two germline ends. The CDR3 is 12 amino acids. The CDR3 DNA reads TGTGCCACGTCAGATGGGGGAAACGAGCAGTACTTC. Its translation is CATSDGGNEQYF.

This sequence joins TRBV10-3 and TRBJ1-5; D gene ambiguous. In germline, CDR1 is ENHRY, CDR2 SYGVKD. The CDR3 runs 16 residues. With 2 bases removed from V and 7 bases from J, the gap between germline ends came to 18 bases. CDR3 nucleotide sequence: TGTGCCATCAGTGAGGTACTAGTGGGCGTTCGGCAGCCCCAGCATTTT. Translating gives CAISEVLVGVRQPQHF.

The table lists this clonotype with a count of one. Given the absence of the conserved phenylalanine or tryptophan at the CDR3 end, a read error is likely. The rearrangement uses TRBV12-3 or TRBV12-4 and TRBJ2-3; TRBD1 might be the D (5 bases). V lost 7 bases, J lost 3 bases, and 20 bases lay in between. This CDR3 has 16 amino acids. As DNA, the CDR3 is TGTGCCAGCACCCGATCCGACAGAGCGCTTACAGATACGCAGTATTCT. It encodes CASTRSDRALTDTQYS.

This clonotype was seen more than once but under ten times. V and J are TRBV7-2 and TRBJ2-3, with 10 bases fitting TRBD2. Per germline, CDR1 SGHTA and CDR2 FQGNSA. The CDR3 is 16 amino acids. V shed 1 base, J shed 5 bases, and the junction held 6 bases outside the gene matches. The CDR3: CASSLGSGGARDTQYF. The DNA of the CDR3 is TGTGCCAGCAGCTTAGGAAGCGGGGGGGCCCGAGATACGCAGTATTTT. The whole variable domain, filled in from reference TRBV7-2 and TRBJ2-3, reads GAGVSQSPSNKVTEKGKDVELRCDPISGHTALYWYRQSLGQGLEFLIYFQGNSAPDKSGLPSDRFSAERTGGSVSTLTIQRTQQEDSAVYLCASSLGSGGARDTQYFGPGTRLTVL.

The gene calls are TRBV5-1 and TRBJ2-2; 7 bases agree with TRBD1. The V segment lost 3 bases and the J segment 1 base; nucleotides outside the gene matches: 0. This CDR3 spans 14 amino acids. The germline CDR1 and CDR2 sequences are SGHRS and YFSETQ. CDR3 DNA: TGCGCCAGCAGCTGGACAGGGAACACCGGGGAGCTGTTTTTT. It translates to CASSWTGNTGELFF.

CDR3 in amino acids: CASKGAAVNQPQHF. DNA of the CDR3: TGTGCCAGCAAGGGGGCCGCGGTCAATCAGCCCCAGCATTTT. The V and J genes are TRBV6-6 and TRBJ1-5; 7 bases fit TRBD1. Germline-derived CDR1 and CDR2 are MNHNY and SVGAGI (reference sequence). The CDR3 has 14 residues. V trimming: 7 bases; J trimming: 3 bases; junction bases outside the gene matches: 6.

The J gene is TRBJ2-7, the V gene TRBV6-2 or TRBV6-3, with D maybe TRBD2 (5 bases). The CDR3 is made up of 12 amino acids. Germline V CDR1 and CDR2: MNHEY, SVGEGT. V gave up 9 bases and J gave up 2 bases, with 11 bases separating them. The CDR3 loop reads CASWTDAYEQYF. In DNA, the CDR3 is TGTGCCAGTTGGACTGACGCCTACGAGCAGTACTTC.

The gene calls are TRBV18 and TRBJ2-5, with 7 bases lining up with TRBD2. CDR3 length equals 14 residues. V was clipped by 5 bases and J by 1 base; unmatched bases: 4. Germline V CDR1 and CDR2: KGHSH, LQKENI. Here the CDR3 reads CASSDSGRQETQYF. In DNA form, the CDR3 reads TGTGCCAGCTCAGATAGCGGGCGCCAAGAGACCCAGTACTTC.

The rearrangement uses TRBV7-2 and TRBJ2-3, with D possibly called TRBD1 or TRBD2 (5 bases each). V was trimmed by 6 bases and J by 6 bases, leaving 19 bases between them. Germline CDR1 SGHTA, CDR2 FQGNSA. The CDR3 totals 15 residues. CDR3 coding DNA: TGTGCCAGCAGGTACCGGGACCCAGGCGGGGATACGCAGTATTTT. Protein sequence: CASRYRDPGGDTQYF.

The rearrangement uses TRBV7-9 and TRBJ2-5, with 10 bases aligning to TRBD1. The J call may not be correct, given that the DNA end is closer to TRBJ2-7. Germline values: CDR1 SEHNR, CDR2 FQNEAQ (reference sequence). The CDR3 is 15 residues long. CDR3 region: CASSLTGTGVNEQYF. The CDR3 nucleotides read TGTGCCAGCAGCCTCACCGGGACAGGGGTTAACGAGCAGTACTTC.

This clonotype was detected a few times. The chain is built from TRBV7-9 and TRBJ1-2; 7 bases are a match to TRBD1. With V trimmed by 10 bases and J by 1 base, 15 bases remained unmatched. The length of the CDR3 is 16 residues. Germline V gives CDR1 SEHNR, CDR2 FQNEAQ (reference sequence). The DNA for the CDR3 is TGTGCCACCATCGTTATAGAACAGGGGAGTAACTATGGCTACACCTTC. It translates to CATIVIEQGSNYGYTF.

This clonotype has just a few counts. CDR3 loop: CASGETSYEQYF. Written as DNA, the CDR3 is TGTGCCAGTGGGGAGACGAGCTACGAGCAGTACTTC. This sequence joins TRBV11-1 and TRBJ2-7, with D perhaps matching TRBD2 (5 bases). The CDR3 sequence is 12 residues long. Germline V gene data show CDR1 as SGHAT and CDR2 as FQDESV (reference sequence). V was shortened by 9 bases and J by 3 bases, with 12 bases between the two germline ends.

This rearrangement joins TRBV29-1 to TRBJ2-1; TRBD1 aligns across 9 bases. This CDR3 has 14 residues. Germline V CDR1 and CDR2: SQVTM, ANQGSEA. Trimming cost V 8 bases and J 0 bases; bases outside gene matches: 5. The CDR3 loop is CSTWTGDSYNEQFF. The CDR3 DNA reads TGCAGCACCTGGACAGGGGACTCCTACAATGAGCAGTTCTTC.

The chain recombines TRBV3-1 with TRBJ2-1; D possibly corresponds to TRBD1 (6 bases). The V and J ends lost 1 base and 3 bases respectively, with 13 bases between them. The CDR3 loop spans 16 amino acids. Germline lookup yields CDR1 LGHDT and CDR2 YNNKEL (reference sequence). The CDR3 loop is CASSQADRPFYNEQFF. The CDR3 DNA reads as TGTGCCAGCAGCCAAGCTGACAGGCCGTTCTACAATGAGCAGTTCTTC.

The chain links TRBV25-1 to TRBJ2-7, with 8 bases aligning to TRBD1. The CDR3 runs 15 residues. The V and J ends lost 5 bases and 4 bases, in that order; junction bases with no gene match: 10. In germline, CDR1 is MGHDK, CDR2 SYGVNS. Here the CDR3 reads CASSTRGTGKYEQYF. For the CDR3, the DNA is TGTGCCAGCAGTACGAGGGGGACAGGAAAATACGAGCAGTACTTC.

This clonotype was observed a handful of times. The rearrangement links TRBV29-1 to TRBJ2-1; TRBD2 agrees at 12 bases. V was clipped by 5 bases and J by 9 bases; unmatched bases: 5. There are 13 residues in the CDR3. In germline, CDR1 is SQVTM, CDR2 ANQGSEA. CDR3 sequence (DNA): TGCAGCGTTTTCAAACTAGCGGGGGGTGAGCAGTTCTTC. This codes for CSVFKLAGGEQFF.

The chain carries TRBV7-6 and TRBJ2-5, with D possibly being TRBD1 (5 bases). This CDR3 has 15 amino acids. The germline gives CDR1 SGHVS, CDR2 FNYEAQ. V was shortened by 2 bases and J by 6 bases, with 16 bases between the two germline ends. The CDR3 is CASSLNRPRDQTQYF. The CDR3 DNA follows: TGTGCCAGCAGCTTAAACAGGCCTAGGGATCAGACCCAGTACTTC. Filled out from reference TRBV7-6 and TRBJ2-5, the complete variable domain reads GAGVSQSPRYKVTKRGQDVALRCDPISGHVSLYWYRQALGQGPEFLTYFNYEAQQDKSGLPNDRFSAERPEGSISTLTIQRTEQRDSAMYRCASSLNRPRDQTQYFGPGTRLLVL.

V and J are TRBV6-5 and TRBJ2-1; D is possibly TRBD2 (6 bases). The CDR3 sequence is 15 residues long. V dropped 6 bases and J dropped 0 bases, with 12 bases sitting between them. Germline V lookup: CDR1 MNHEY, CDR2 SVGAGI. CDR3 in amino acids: CASRPRRGSYNEQFF. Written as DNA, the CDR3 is TGTGCCAGCAGACCTCGGCGGGGCTCCTACAATGAGCAGTTCTTC.

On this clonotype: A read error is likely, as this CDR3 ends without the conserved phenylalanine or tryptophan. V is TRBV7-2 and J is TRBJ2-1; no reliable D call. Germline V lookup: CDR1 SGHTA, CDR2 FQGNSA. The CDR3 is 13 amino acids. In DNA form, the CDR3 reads TGTGCCAGCAACTTAGGGTCCTACAATGAGCAGTTCTCC. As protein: CASNLGSYNEQFS.

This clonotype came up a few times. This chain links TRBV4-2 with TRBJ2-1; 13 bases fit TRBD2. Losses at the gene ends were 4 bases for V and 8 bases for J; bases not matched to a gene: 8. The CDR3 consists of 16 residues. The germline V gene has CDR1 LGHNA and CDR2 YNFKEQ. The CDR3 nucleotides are TGTGCCAGCAGCCCCCGACTAGCGGGGGGCGGGGATGAGCAGTTCTTC. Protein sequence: CASSPRLAGGGDEQFF.